This TCR beta chain was sequenced during a study of blood T cell repertoires in COVID-19. Overall study context: The cDNA or gDNA used as material had been derived from T cells, B-cell-depleted T cells, or PBMCs.

The CDR3 length is 13 residues. CDR1 and CDR2 from the germline V gene are SGHRS and YFSETQ. Deletions cut 4 bases from V and 5 bases from J, with 12 bases between. Authors' methods: Reference gene primers were amplified, and this amplification served to estimate nucleated cell counts. Produced via immunoSEQ multiplex PCR; TCRdb's table is partial and in-frame only. V and J calls and clone size follow that table, whereas D and trimming were derived from the DNA. Among some 200,000 clones listed, around 89% were seen once. The rearrangement joins TRBV5-1 to TRBJ1-1, with D tentatively TRBD1 (6 bases). Sequenced input: peripheral blood. The TCR comes from a woman in her forties with acute or convalescent COVID-19. CDR3 region: CASSVTGGTEAFF. Written as DNA, the CDR3 is TGCGCCAGCAGCGTGACAGGAGGTACTGAAGCTTTCTTT. The variable domain in full, with the rest retrieved from reference TRBV5-1 and TRBJ1-1, is KAGVTQTPRYLIKTRGQQVTLSCSPISGHRSVSWYQQTPGQGLQFLFEYFSETQRNKGNFPGRFSGRQFSNSRSEMNVSTLELGDSALYLCASSVTGGTEAFFGQGTRLTVV.